Listed below are T cell receptor beta chains from one sample, sequenced in a study of cytomegalovirus exposure and HLA in healthy donors. Sequencing used immunoSEQ multiplex PCR; TCRdb keeps in-frame clones, though not all of them. The sample has roughly 180,000 clones, roughly 73% seen once. Input material: PBMCs. The receptors shown here come from a woman between 40 and 55 years old in good health and CMV-seropositive. CDR3s include the opening cysteine and the closing phenylalanine or tryptophan. Fields, in order: D gene, V gene, J gene, clone size, CDR3 protein, CDR3 DNA. A D gene is named only where the DNA matches it firmly. Expanded clones are given a class, and other clones once, few, many or no size at all.

.	TRBV11-3	TRBJ2-3	.	CASSQGLGISTDTQYF	TGTGCCAGCAGCCAGGGCCTAGGAATTAGCACAGATACGCAGTATTTT
.	TRBV2	TRBJ2-7	.	CASREDSVYEQYF	TGTGCCAGCAGGGAGGACAGCGTCTACGAGCAGTACTTC
TRBD1	TRBV18	TRBJ2-7	.	CASSPPRTGGEQYF	TGTGCCAGCTCACCCCCTAGGACAGGGGGCGAGCAGTACTTC
.	TRBV7-9	TRBJ1-4	.	CASSIGVTNEKLFF	TGTGCCAGCAGCATAGGAGTGACTAATGAAAAACTGTTTTTT
.	TRBV28	TRBJ1-5	few	CASSCNHRQCQPQHF	TGTGCCAGCAGTTGTAATCACCGCCAGTGTCAGCCCCAGCATTTT
.	TRBV2	TRBJ2-7	.	CASSEASPEVGYEQYF	TGTGCCAGCAGTGAAGCCAGCCCTGAGGTCGGGTACGAGCAGTACTTC
TRBD1	TRBV6-6	TRBJ1-1	.	CASSYPGQGNTEAFF	TGTGCCAGCAGTTACCCGGGACAGGGGAACACTGAAGCTTTCTTT
.	TRBV6-1	TRBJ2-2	once	CASSATGTGELFF	TGTGCCAGCAGCGCTACAGGAACCGGGGAGCTGTTTTTT
TRBD1	TRBV27	TRBJ1-2	.	CASSLWSGQPYGYTF	TGTGCCAGCAGTTTATGGTCGGGACAGCCCTATGGCTACACCTTC
TRBD1	TRBV2	TRBJ1-1	.	CASRGTGGGTEAFF	TGTGCCAGCAGGGGGACAGGGGGGGGAACTGAAGCTTTCTTT
.	TRBV5-1	TRBJ1-1	.	CASSMSGLPEAFF	TGCGCCAGCAGCATGTCGGGGTTACCTGAAGCTTTCTTT
TRBD1	TRBV25-1	TRBJ1-1	.	CASRTDRTGNTEAFF	TGTGCCAGCAGAACTGATCGGACAGGGAACACTGAAGCTTTCTTT
TRBD1	TRBV19	TRBJ1-1	.	CASSLWQGARNEAFF	TGTGCCAGTAGTTTGTGGCAGGGGGCGCGGAATGAAGCTTTCTTT
TRBD1	TRBV30	TRBJ2-3	.	CALSRYRGPTDTQYF	TGTGCCCTCTCCCGTTACAGGGGGCCCACAGATACGCAGTATTTT
TRBD1	TRBV30	TRBJ1-5	.	CAWTTRDSFGNQPQHF	TGTGCCTGGACAACACGGGACAGCTTCGGCAATCAGCCCCAGCATTTT
TRBD1	TRBV12-5	TRBJ1-2	.	CASGWGQGGYYGYTF	TGTGCTAGTGGTTGGGGACAGGGGGGGTACTATGGCTACACCTTC
TRBD2	TRBV10-1	TRBJ2-7	.	CASSERGFLAGGVYEQYF	TGCGCCAGCAGTGAAAGGGGTTTTCTAGCGGGAGGTGTCTACGAGCAGTACTTC
.	TRBV19	TRBJ1-5	.	CASSPRDSSDSQPQHF	TGCGCCAGTAGTCCCCGGGACTCGAGCGACAGTCAGCCCCAGCATTTT
TRBD2	TRBV10-1	TRBJ2-5	.	CASRPAGLCQETQYF	TGCGCCAGCAGACCAGCGGGGCTGTGCCAAGAGACCCAGTACTTC
TRBD2	TRBV27	TRBJ2-4	.	CASSLPVGWREGPSLAKNIQYF	TGTGCCAGCAGTTTACCGGTGGGGTGGCGGGAGGGCCCATCCCTAGCCAAAAACATTCAGTACTTC
TRBD2	TRBV29-1	TRBJ2-3	.	CSVPSGGPTDTQYF	TGCAGCGTCCCCTCGGGAGGGCCCACAGATACGCAGTATTTT
TRBD1	TRBV6-1	TRBJ1-1	.	CASRADRFTEAFF	TGTGCCAGCAGAGCGGACAGGTTCACTGAAGCTTTCTTT
TRBD1	TRBV19	TRBJ1-6	once	CASSISTGGLNSPLHF	TGTGCCAGTAGTATCTCCACAGGGGGCTTGAATTCACCCCTCCACTTT
TRBD1	TRBV6-5	TRBJ2-7	.	CASTPPGQGYEQYF	TGTGCCAGCACCCCACCGGGACAGGGGTACGAGCAGTACTTC
.	TRBV19	TRBJ1-6	few	CASSNAGNNSPLHF	TGTGCCAGTAGTAACGCAGGGAATAATTCACCCCTCCACTTT
TRBD1	TRBV5-4	TRBJ2-3	few	CASRLDRADTQYF	TGTGCCAGCAGACTTGACAGGGCAGATACGCAGTATTTT
.	TRBV9	TRBJ1-2	.	CASSDGSRSGYTF	TGTGCCAGCAGCGACGGGTCGAGGAGTGGCTACACCTTC
TRBD1	TRBV5-4	TRBJ1-1	.	CASSTGQGKVEAFF	TGTGCCAGCAGCACCGGACAGGGGAAGGTTGAAGCTTTCTTT
.	TRBV18	TRBJ1-3	few	CASSPAESGNTIYF	TGTGCCAGCTCACCAGCCGAGTCTGGAAACACCATATATTTT
TRBD1	TRBV29-1	TRBJ2-7	.	CSASIGTGGADEQYF	TGCAGCGCAAGTATAGGGACAGGGGGCGCGGACGAGCAGTACTTC
.	TRBV5-1	TRBJ1-1	.	CASSSQGSNTEAFF	TGCGCCAGCAGTTCGCAGGGTTCGAACACTGAAGCTTTCTTT
.	TRBV5-1	TRBJ2-7	.	CASSLTGLYEQYF	TGCGCCAGCAGCTTGACAGGGCTCTACGAGCAGTACTTC
TRBD2	TRBV5-6	TRBJ2-3	.	CASSLVASGSDTQYF	TGTGCCAGCAGCTTGGTAGCTAGCGGGAGTGATACGCAGTATTTT
.	TRBV5-1	TRBJ1-4	.	CASSPDSRNEKLFF	TGCGCCAGCAGCCCTGACAGCCGTAATGAAAAACTGTTTTTT
.	TRBV6-6	TRBJ1-5	.	CASSWAADQPQHF	TGTGCCAGCAGTTGGGCCGCAGACCAGCCCCAGCATTTT
.	TRBV29-1	TRBJ1-4	.	CSVLASEKLFF	TGCAGCGTACTAGCTTCTGAAAAACTGTTTTTT
TRBD2	TRBV7-9	TRBJ2-1	.	CASSLPGRAGNEQFF	TGTGCCAGCAGCCTCCCCGGGAGGGCAGGCAATGAGCAGTTCTTC
.	TRBV7-8	TRBJ1-3	.	CASSLGGVETGNTIYF	TGTGCCAGCAGCTTAGGGGGGGTGGAGACTGGAAACACCATATATTTT
.	TRBV5-4	TRBJ2-2	few	CASSSRGGGASNTGELFF	TGTGCCAGCAGCTCCCGGGGAGGGGGGGCATCGAACACCGGGGAGCTGTTTTTT
.	TRBV4-1	TRBJ2-3	.	CASSQVEARRTDTQYF	TGCGCCAGCAGCCAAGTGGAGGCTAGACGCACAGATACGCAGTATTTT
.	TRBV11-2	TRBJ1-6	few	CASSWTGRGNSPLHF	TGTGCCAGCAGCTGGACGGGCAGGGGAAATTCACCCCTCCACTTT
TRBD1	TRBV6-6	TRBJ1-2	few	CASRTGTVPNYGYTF	TGTGCCAGTAGGACGGGGACAGTCCCTAACTATGGCTACACCTTC
TRBD1	TRBV7-2	TRBJ1-5	.	CASSSTGGGQPQHF	TGTGCCAGCAGCTCAACAGGGGGCGGTCAGCCCCAGCATTTT
TRBD2	TRBV11-2	TRBJ2-7	.	CASDRGLGTSGDEQYF	TGTGCCAGCGACAGGGGGCTCGGGACTAGCGGGGACGAGCAGTACTTC
TRBD1	TRBV29-1	TRBJ2-3	.	CSARTGATDTQYF	TGCAGCGCCAGGACAGGGGCTACAGATACGCAGTATTTT
.	TRBV6-1	TRBJ2-5	.	CASRAQGSQETQYF	TGTGCCAGCAGAGCCCAGGGATCCCAAGAGACCCAGTACTTC
.	TRBV11-2	TRBJ2-1	.	CASSSTLSRDNEQFF	TGTGCCAGCAGCTCCACTCTATCCAGGGACAATGAGCAGTTCTTC
.	TRBV5-6	TRBJ2-7	.	CASTSHGEAYEQYF	TGTGCCAGCACCAGCCACGGGGAGGCCTACGAGCAGTACTTC
TRBD1	TRBV7-9	TRBJ2-2	few	CSSSPDRGLAGELFF	TGTTCCAGCAGCCCGGACAGGGGGCTCGCCGGGGAGCTGTTTTTT
.	TRBV25-1	TRBJ2-2	few	CASSPSPFSGELFF	TGTGCCAGCAGTCCCAGTCCCTTCAGCGGGGAGCTGTTTTTT